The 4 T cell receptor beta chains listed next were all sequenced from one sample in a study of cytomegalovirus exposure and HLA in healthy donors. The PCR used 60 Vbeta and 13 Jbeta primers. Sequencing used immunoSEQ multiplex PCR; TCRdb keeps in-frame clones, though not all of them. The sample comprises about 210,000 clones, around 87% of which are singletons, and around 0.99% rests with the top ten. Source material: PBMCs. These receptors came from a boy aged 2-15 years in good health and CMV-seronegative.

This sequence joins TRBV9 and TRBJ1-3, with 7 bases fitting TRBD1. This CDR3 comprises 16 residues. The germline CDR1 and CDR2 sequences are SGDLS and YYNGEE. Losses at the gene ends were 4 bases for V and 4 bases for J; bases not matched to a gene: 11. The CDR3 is CASSSHTGTEGNTIYF. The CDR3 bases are TGTGCCAGCAGCTCCCATACCGGGACAGAAGGAAACACCATATATTTT.

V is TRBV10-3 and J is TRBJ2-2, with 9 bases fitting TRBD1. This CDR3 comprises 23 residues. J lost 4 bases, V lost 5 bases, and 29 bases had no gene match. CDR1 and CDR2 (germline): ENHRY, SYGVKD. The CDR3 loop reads CAISPDEPYRGRGGIGLTGELFF. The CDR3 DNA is TGTGCCATCAGTCCAGACGAACCCTACAGGGGGCGCGGCGGGATTGGACTCACCGGGGAGCTGTTTTTT.

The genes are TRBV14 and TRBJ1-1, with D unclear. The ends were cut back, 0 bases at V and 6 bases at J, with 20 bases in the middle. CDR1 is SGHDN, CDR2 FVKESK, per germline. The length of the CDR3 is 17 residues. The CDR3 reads CASSQDDPLNESPEAFF. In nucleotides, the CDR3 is TGTGCCAGCAGCCAAGATGATCCTCTTAACGAGAGCCCTGAAGCTTTCTTT.

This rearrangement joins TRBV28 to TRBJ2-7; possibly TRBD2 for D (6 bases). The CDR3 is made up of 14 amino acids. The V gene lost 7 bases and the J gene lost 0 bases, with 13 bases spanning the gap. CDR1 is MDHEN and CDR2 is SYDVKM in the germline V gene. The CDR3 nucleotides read TGTGCCAGCACCCCGGTCGGGAGCTCCTACGAGCAGTACTTC. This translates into CASTPVGSSYEQYF.